This passage covers 18 T cell receptor beta chains from one sample sequenced in a study of high-grade serous ovarian cancer treatment subgroups. The method was immunoSEQ multiplex PCR; TCRdb's version includes in-frame clones alone and lacks a portion of them. This table holds almost 4,500 clones, roughly two thirds found once. Tumor tissue was taken before any definitive surgery or chemotherapy was given. The specimen was tumor tissue. The receptors shown here come from a human donor with high-grade serous ovarian cancer.

The chain employs TRBV19 and TRBJ2-2; 9 nucleotides align to TRBD1. CDR1 and CDR2 (germline): LNHDA, SQIVND (reference sequence). CDR3 length: 15 amino acids. With V trimmed by 7 bases and J by 5 bases, 8 bases remained unmatched. CDR3 sequence (DNA): TGTGCCAGTACGGTACAGGGGGCCTATACCGGGGAGCTGTTTTTT. Translation: CASTVQGAYTGELFF.

V and J are TRBV7-8 and TRBJ2-2, with 8 bases aligning to TRBD1. Germline V gene sequence: CDR1 SGHVS, CDR2 FQNEAQ. Unmatched junction bases numbered 0, after V lost 6 bases and J lost 6 bases. The CDR3 extends over 12 amino acids. The CDR3 coding sequence is TGTGCCAGCAGGGACAGGGCCGGGGAGCTGTTTTTT. As protein: CASRDRAGELFF. Complete variable domain (other parts from reference TRBV7-8 and TRBJ2-2): GAGVSQSPRYKVAKRGQDVALRCDPISGHVSLFWYQQALGQGPEFLTYFQNEAQLDKSGLPSDRFFAERPEGSVSTLKIQRTQQEDSAVYLCASRDRAGELFFGEGSRLTVL.

This chain connects TRBV4-2 to TRBJ2-2, with 11 bases that match TRBD2. The CDR3 loop spans 16 amino acids. The germline V gene encodes CDR1 LGHNA and CDR2 YNFKEQ. V shed 1 base, J shed 8 bases, and the junction held 6 bases outside the gene matches. The CDR3 nucleotides are TGTGCCAGCAGCCAAGGTGTAGCGGGGGGGCCTGGGGAGCTGTTTTTT. Encoded protein: CASSQGVAGGPGELFF.

The table lists this clone with a few counts. The chain couples TRBV28 to TRBJ1-6; 7 bases match TRBD1. The CDR3 spans 14 residues. Germline V gene lookup returns CDR1 MDHEN and CDR2 SYDVKM. V shed 6 bases and J 9 bases; nucleotides not matched to a gene: 8. CDR3: CASSSDRMISPLHF. The CDR3 DNA follows: TGTGCCAGCAGCTCGGACAGGATGATTTCACCCCTCCACTTT.

The chain uses TRBV6-1 and TRBJ2-3; possibly TRBD2 for D (6 bases). The germline V gene has CDR1 MNHNS and CDR2 SASEGT. Trimming removed 9 bases from V and 6 bases from J, with 16 bases in between. This CDR3 is built from 13 residues. CDR3 amino acids: CASVTWRGDTQYF. The CDR3 nucleotides read TGTGCCAGTGTTACGTGGCGGGGTGATACGCAGTATTTT.

The chain combines TRBV5-1 with TRBJ1-2; 7 bases are a match to TRBD1. The germline V gene encodes CDR1 SGHRS and CDR2 YFSETQ. V shed 3 bases, J shed 3 bases, and the junction held 8 bases outside the gene matches. The CDR3 runs to 15 residues. CDR3 amino acids: CASSSSGTEDYGYTF. The CDR3 nucleotides are TGCGCCAGCAGCTCGTCCGGGACAGAGGACTATGGCTACACCTTC.

V gene TRBV7-8 combines with J gene TRBJ2-1, with D uncertain. The V gene's germline CDR1 is SGHVS and CDR2 FQNEAQ. Trimming took off 5 bases at V and 10 bases at J, with 18 bases between the two ends. The CDR3 is 14 amino acids. The CDR3 loop is CASSAIPRAREQFF. The CDR3 nucleotides read TGTGCCAGCAGCGCCATTCCCCGGGCTAGGGAGCAGTTCTTC.

V and J are TRBV14 and TRBJ2-2, with D possibly being TRBD2 (6 bases). CDR3 size: 15 residues. CDR1 is SGHDN, CDR2 FVKESK, per germline. V lost 0 bases, J lost 5 bases, and 10 bases lay in between. CDR3 in DNA: TGTGCCAGCAGCCAAGATCTCGGAGGGACCGGGGAGCTGTTTTTT. Encoded protein: CASSQDLGGTGELFF.

The chain couples TRBV6-1 to TRBJ2-5, with TRBD1 matching 7 bases. V gave up 4 bases and J gave up 3 bases; unmatched junction bases: 5. Germline CDR1 and CDR2: MNHNS and SASEGT. This CDR3 comprises 14 residues. CDR3: CASSVGTVKETQYF. CDR3 coding DNA: TGTGCCAGCAGTGTGGGGACAGTTAAAGAGACCCAGTACTTC.

This clone has a single count. The chain joins TRBV4-2 to TRBJ1-1; TRBD1 is a possible D gene (6 bases). V lost 0 bases and J lost 5, with 13 bases in between. CDR1 is LGHNA, CDR2 YNFKEQ, per germline. This CDR3 is 15 amino acids long. The CDR3 DNA is TGTGCCAGCAGCCAAGAGAATGGGGGCGGTACTGAAGCTTTCTTT. Protein sequence: CASSQENGGGTEAFF.

This clone appeared once. V and J are TRBV10-3 and TRBJ2-7; TRBD1 aligns across 9 bases. The V segment lost 4 bases and the J segment 3 bases; nucleotides outside the gene matches: 4. Germline V lookup: CDR1 ENHRY, CDR2 SYGVKD. The CDR3 is 14 residues long. The CDR3 loop reads CAISGGDRVYEQYF. DNA for the CDR3: TGTGCCATCAGTGGGGGGGACAGGGTCTACGAGCAGTACTTC.

This clone was observed a handful of times. V is TRBV6-6 and J is TRBJ1-1; D not resolved. V was cut by 5 bases and J by 4 bases, with 11 bases left in between. Germline CDR1 and CDR2: MNHNY and SVGAGI (reference sequence). CDR3 size: 13 residues. The CDR3 nucleotides read TGTGCCAGCAGTCACATGGGAGTCACTGAAGCTTTCTTT. Translating it yields CASSHMGVTEAFF.

This clone has only a few counts. The chain combines TRBV7-3 with TRBJ2-2, with 8 bases matching TRBD2. With 4 bases clipped from V and 5 bases from J, the junction kept 9 bases outside the gene matches. Germline V gene data show CDR1 as SGHTA and CDR2 as FQGTGA. This CDR3 comprises 16 residues. For the CDR3, the DNA is TGTGCCAGCAGCTCTGGGCTAGCGGGTGGGACCGGGGAGCTGTTTTTT. Translated, it gives CASSSGLAGGTGELFF. Variable domain in full (rest from reference TRBV7-3 and TRBJ2-2): GAGVSQTPSNKVTEKGKYVELRCDPISGHTALYWYRQSLGQGPEFLIYFQGTGAADDSGLPNDRFFAVRPEGSVSTLKIQRTERGDSAVYLCASSSGLAGGTGELFFGEGSRLTVL.

The CDR3 coding sequence is TGTGCCAGCAGCAAGGACAGCTTTTTGAATGAAAAACTGTTTTTT. Its protein is CASSKDSFLNEKLFF. The chain has TRBV9 and TRBJ1-4; D may be TRBD1 (6 bases). V gave up 4 bases and J gave up 5 bases, with 15 bases separating them. This CDR3 is built from 15 residues. CDR1 SGDLS and CDR2 YYNGEE come from the germline V gene.

This clone was detected only once. The chain employs TRBV5-6 and TRBJ2-4; a possible D gene is TRBD1 (6 bases). V dropped 0 bases and J dropped 13 bases, with 14 bases sitting between them. The length of the CDR3 is 13 residues. Germline V gene lookup returns CDR1 SGHDT and CDR2 YYEEEE. The CDR3, as DNA: TGTGCCAGCAGCTTGGAACTTTCAGGGGTCCAGTACTTC. It yields the protein CASSLELSGVQYF. The whole variable domain, remainder taken from reference TRBV5-6 and TRBJ2-4, is DAGVTQSPTHLIKTRGQQVTLRCSPKSGHDTVSWYQQALGQGPQFIFQYYEEEERQRGNFPDRFSGHQFPNYSSELNVNALLLGDSALYLCASSLELSGVQYFGAGTRLSVL.

J is TRBJ2-5 and V is TRBV6-4; TRBD2 matches at 12 bases. Losses at the gene ends were 5 bases for V and 5 bases for J; bases not matched to a gene: 6. Germline lookup yields CDR1 MRHNA and CDR2 SNTAGT. The CDR3 sequence is 15 residues long. Written as DNA, the CDR3 is TGTGCCAGCAGTCCGACTAGCGGGGGTGCGGAGACCCAGTACTTC. Its translation: CASSPTSGGAETQYF.

This clone was picked up a small number of times. This sequence joins TRBV5-8 and TRBJ2-6, with D tentatively TRBD1 or TRBD2 (5 bases each). The CDR3 runs 18 residues. Germline V lookup: CDR1 SGHTS, CDR2 YDEGEE. V lost 4 bases and J 0 bases, leaving 17 bases between the germline ends. This chain's CDR3 is CASSLGTATFSGANVLTF. CDR3 sequence (DNA): TGTGCCAGCAGCCTCGGGACGGCTACCTTCTCTGGGGCCAACGTCCTGACTTTC. The full variable domain, completed using reference TRBV5-8 and TRBJ2-6, is EAGVTQSPTHLIKTRGQQATLRCSPISGHTSVYWYQQALGLGLQFLLWYDEGEERNRGNFPPRFSGRQFPNYSSELNVNALELEDSALYLCASSLGTATFSGANVLTFGAGSRLTVL.

This chain links TRBV6-6 with TRBJ2-3; no clear D. The CDR3 has 12 residues. Germline CDR1 and CDR2: MNHNY and SVGAGI (reference sequence). The V end lost 4 bases, the J end lost 5 bases, and 7 bases lay between the germline ends. In DNA, the CDR3 is TGTGCCAGCAGTTCCCTCTTAGATACGCAGTATTTT. This translates into CASSSLLDTQYF.